Listed here is a single T cell receptor beta chain. Its antigen remains unidentified. The data were taken from a study of T cell responses to AZD1222 COVID-19 vaccine. Findings and caveats of the study: A mostly white British donor set with more females was recruited, and clonal diversity was possibly underestimated. Repertoires were collected only later (after the peak T cell response had occurred). Unmutated variant regions are reportedly targeted by nearly half of spike-specific TCRs.

Germline V gives CDR1 SNHLY, CDR2 FYNNEI. The CDR3 covers 15 residues. The ends were cut back, 8 bases at V and 0 bases at J, with 13 bases in the middle. It was second doses at about 4 or about 12 weeks that were pooled. Measured with immunoSEQ multiplex PCR; TCRdb has only the in-frame clones, and not every one. The data hold 250,000 to 300,000 clones, with approximately 94% observed a single time. The V and J genes are TRBV2 and TRBJ2-2; maybe TRBD1 (6 bases). This receptor was obtained from an adult who received the AZD1222 COVID-19 vaccine. The sequencing here drew on peripheral blood, taken 28 days after the second AZD1222 dose. CDR3 in amino acids: CASVRDRTNTGELFF. DNA of the CDR3: TGTGCCAGCGTCAGAGACAGGACGAACACCGGGGAGCTGTTTTTT. The full variable domain, with the rest looked up from reference TRBV2 and TRBJ2-2, is EPEVTQTPSHQVTQMGQEVILRCVPISNHLYFYWYRQILGQKVEFLVSFYNNEISEKSEIFDDQFSVERPDGSNFTLKIRSTKLEDSAMYFCASVRDRTNTGELFFGEGSRLTVL.